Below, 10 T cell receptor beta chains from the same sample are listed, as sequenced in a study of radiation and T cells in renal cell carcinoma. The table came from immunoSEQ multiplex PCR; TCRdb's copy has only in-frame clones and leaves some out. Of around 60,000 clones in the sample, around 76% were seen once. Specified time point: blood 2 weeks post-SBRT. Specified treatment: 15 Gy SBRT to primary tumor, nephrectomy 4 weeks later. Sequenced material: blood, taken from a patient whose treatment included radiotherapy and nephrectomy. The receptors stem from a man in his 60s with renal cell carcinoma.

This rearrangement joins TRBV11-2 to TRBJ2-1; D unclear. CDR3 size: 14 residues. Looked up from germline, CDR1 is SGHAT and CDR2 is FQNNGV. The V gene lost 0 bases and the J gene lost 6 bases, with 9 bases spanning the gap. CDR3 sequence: CASSLESPFNEQFF. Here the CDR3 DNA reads TGTGCCAGCAGCTTAGAATCCCCCTTCAATGAGCAGTTCTTC.

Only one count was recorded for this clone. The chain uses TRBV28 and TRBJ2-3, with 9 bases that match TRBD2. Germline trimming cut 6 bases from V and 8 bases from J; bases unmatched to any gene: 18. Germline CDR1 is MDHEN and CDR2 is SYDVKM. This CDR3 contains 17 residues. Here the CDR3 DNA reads TGTGCCAGCAGAGCCCCCCTTGGCGGGGGGGGTCTAGCTACGCAGTATTTT. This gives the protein CASRAPLGGGGLATQYF.

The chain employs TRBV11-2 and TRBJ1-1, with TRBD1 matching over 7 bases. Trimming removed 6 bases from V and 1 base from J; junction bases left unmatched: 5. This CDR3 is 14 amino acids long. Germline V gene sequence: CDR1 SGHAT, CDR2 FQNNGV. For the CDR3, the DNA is TGTGCCAGCAGTAGGGAGGGGGCGAACACTGAAGCTTTCTTT. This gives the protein CASSREGANTEAFF.

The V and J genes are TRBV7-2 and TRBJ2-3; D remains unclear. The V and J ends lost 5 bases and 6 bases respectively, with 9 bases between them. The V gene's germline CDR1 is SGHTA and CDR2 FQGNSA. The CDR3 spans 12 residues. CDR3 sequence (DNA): TGTGCCAGCAGCCAATATGGGGATACGCAGTATTTT. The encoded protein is CASSQYGDTQYF.

Here the CDR3 DNA reads TGCGCCAGCAGCTTGGACGGATCGAACACTGAAGCTTTCTTT. This translates into CASSLDGSNTEAFF. The V and J genes are TRBV5-1 and TRBJ1-1; D is undetermined. Germline V gene data show CDR1 as SGHRS and CDR2 as YFSETQ. Trimming pared 0 bases from V and 1 base from J, leaving 7 bases between. This CDR3 has 14 residues.

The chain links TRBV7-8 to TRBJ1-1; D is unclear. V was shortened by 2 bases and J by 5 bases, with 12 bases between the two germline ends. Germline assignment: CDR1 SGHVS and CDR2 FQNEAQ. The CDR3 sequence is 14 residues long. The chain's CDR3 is CASSLMAVRTEAFF. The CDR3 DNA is TGTGCCAGCAGCTTAATGGCGGTTAGGACTGAAGCTTTCTTT.

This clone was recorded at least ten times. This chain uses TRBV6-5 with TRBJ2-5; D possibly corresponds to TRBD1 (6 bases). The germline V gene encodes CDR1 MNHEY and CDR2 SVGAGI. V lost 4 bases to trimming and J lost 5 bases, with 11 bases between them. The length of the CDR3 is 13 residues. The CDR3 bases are TGTGCCAGCAGTTCTTCTACAGGGGAGACCCAGTACTTC. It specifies CASSSSTGETQYF.

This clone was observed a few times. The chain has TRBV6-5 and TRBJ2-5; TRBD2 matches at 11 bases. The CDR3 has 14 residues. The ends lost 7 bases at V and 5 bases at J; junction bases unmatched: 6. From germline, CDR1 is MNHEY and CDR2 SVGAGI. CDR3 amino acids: CASNVAGGPETQYF. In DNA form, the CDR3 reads TGTGCCAGCAACGTAGCGGGGGGGCCGGAGACCCAGTACTTC.

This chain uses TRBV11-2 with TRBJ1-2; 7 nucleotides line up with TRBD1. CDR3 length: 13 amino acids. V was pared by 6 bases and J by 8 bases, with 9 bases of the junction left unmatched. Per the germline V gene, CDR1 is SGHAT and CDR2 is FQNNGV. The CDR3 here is CASSHTGVRGYTF. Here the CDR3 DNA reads TGTGCCAGCAGTCATACAGGGGTTCGGGGCTACACCTTC.

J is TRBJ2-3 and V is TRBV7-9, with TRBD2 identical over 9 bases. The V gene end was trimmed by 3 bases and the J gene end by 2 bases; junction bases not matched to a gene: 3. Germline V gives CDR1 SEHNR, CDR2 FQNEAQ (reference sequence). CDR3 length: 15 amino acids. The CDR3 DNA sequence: TGTGCCAGCAGCTTTACTAGCGGGCACACAGATACGCAGTATTTT. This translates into CASSFTSGHTDTQYF.